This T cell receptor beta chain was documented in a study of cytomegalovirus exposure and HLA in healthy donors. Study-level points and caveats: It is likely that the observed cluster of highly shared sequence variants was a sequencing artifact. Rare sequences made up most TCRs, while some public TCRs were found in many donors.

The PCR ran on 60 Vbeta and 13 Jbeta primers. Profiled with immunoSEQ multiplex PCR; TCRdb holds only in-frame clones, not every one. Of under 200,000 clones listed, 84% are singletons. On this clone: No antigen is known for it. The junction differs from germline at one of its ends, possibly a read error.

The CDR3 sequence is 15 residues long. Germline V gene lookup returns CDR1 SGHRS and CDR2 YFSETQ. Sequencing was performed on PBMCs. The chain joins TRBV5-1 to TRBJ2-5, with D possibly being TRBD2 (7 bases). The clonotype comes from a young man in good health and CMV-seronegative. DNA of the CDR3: TGCGCCAGCTGCTTGATGGGGGGGCGGCAAGAGACCCAGTACTTC. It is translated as CASCLMGGRQETQYF.